These 4 T cell receptor beta chains came from one sample sequenced in a study of T cells after yellow fever vaccination. From the 5' RACE reads, TCRdb called clonotypes with MiXCR, one entry per CDR3 protein. In the table there are some 600,000 distinct CDR3 sequences, roughly a sixth of which are singletons. The material was PBMCs, obtained more than 4 days after the first yellow fever vaccination. Receptors were obtained from a man between 18 and 29 years old who received the YFV17D yellow fever vaccine.

The chain links TRBV11-2 to TRBJ2-3; D is uncertain. The V end was cut by 3 bases, the J end by 4 bases, with 11 bases between. The germline V gene encodes CDR1 SGHAT and CDR2 FQNNGV. The length of the CDR3 is 14 residues. This CDR3 is CASSFIIAADTQYF. The CDR3 DNA follows: TGTGCCAGCAGCTTCATAATTGCGGCAGATACGCAGTATTTT.

This clonotype appeared a few times. This chain joins TRBV7-8 and TRBJ2-7, with 11 bases that match TRBD2. The V and J ends lost 5 bases and 6 bases, in that order; junction bases with no gene match: 18. Germline V CDR1 and CDR2: SGHVS, FQNEAQ. The CDR3 runs to 18 residues. Here the CDR3 reads CASSGRVLAGGPDGEQYF. CDR3 nucleotides: TGTGCCAGCAGCGGTAGGGTCCTAGCGGGGGGCCCAGACGGCGAGCAGTACTTC. The full variable domain, rest sourced from reference TRBV7-8 and TRBJ2-7, is GAGVSQSPRYKVAKRGQDVALRCDPISGHVSLFWYQQALGQGPEFLTYFQNEAQLDKSGLPSDRFFAERPEGSVSTLKIQRTQQEDSAVYLCASSGRVLAGGPDGEQYFGPGTRLTVT.

This clonotype was observed a handful of times. The chain has TRBV2 and TRBJ2-4, with 9 bases aligning to TRBD2. The CDR3 contains 19 residues. The germline V gene encodes CDR1 SNHLY and CDR2 FYNNEI. Trimming cost V 5 bases and J 0 bases; bases outside gene matches: 14. CDR3 in amino acids: CASSPASGDGALAKNIQYF. The CDR3 DNA sequence: TGTGCCAGCAGTCCGGCTAGCGGGGATGGAGCTCTAGCCAAAAACATTCAGTACTTC.

J is TRBJ2-1 and V is TRBV20-1; 10 nucleotides align to TRBD2. Germline loops: CDR1 DFQATT, CDR2 SNEGSKA (reference sequence). The CDR3 length is 16 residues. The J segment lost 5 bases and the V segment lost 5 bases, leaving 12 bases of the junction unmatched. The CDR3 loop reads CSAPRGLLAGDNEQFF. In nucleotides, the CDR3 is TGCAGTGCTCCTAGGGGCCTGCTAGCGGGGGACAATGAGCAGTTCTTC.